This entry concerns a single TCR beta chain. Germline loops: CDR1 DFQATT, CDR2 SNEGSKA (reference sequence). V was cut by 3 bases and J by 4 bases, with 10 bases left in between. The CDR3 consists of 13 residues. Method: immunoSEQ multiplex PCR; TCRdb's copy keeps in-frame clones and lacks some. This sample yields more than 200,000 clones, of which roughly 80% are seen a single time; around 8.9% belongs to the top ten. This sample is drawn from a study of blood T cell repertoires in COVID-19. Study information: The samples span acute and convalescent COVID-19 from the United States, Italy and Spain.

The receptor's source is a man older than 75 with acute or convalescent COVID-19. The specimen was peripheral blood. J is TRBJ1-3 and V is TRBV20-1; D is undetermined. The CDR3: CSASPGLGNTIYF. The CDR3, as DNA: TGCAGTGCTAGTCCCGGGTTAGGAAACACCATATATTTT.